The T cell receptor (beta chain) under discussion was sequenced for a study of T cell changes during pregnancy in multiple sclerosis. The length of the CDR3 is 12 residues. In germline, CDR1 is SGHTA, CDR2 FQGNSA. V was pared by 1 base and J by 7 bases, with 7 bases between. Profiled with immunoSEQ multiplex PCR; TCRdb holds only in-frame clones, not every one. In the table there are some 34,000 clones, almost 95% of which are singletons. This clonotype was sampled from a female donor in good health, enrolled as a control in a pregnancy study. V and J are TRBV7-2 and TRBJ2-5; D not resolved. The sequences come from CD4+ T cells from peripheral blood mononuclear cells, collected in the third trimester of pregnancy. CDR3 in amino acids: CASSLESGTQYF. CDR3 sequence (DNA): TGTGCCAGCAGCTTAGAGTCAGGGACCCAGTACTTC.